These 30 T cell receptor beta chains came from one sample sequenced in a study of chemoradiotherapy in HPV16-positive cancers. Produced via immunoSEQ multiplex PCR; TCRdb's table is partial and in-frame only. Of 22,000 or so clones in the sample, approximately 90% were seen once. The input for sequencing was blood, taken from a patient who underwent chemoradiotherapy. All receptors derive from a human donor with HPV-associated anogenital cancer.

This clone was counted only a few times. This chain uses TRBV6-5 with TRBJ1-1; 12 bases align to TRBD1. From germline, CDR1 is MNHEY and CDR2 SVGAGI. V gave up 8 bases and J gave up 3 bases; unmatched junction bases: 7. CDR3 length: 15 amino acids. The CDR3 DNA is TGTGCCAGCTGGGGACAGGGGGCCGGCGACACTGAAGCTTTCTTT. Translation gives CASWGQGAGDTEAFF.

The chain joins TRBV7-8 to TRBJ2-1, with D possibly called TRBD1 or TRBD2 (5 bases each). Trimming pared 1 base from V and 8 bases from J, leaving 12 bases between. Germline V CDR1 and CDR2: SGHVS, FQNEAQ. The CDR3 covers 14 residues. DNA of the CDR3: TGTGCCAGCAGCTTAGTACGGGGCCGGGATGAGCAGTTCTTC. It yields the protein CASSLVRGRDEQFF.

This rearrangement joins TRBV2 to TRBJ2-4, with D tentatively TRBD1 (7 bases). The CDR3 is made up of 14 amino acids. Deletions cut 6 bases from V and 0 bases from J, with 9 bases between. Germline CDR1 is SNHLY and CDR2 is FYNNEI. The DNA for the CDR3 is TGTGCCAGCAGGCAGGGGGGAGCCAAAAACATTCAGTACTTC. Its protein product is CASRQGGAKNIQYF. Full variable domain (missing parts from reference TRBV2 and TRBJ2-4): EPEVTQTPSHQVTQMGQEVILRCVPISNHLYFYWYRQILGQKVEFLVSFYNNEISEKSEIFDDQFSVERPDGSNFTLKIRSTKLEDSAMYFCASRQGGAKNIQYFGAGTRLSVL.

This clone was detected only once. The gene calls are TRBV6-5 and TRBJ1-2; the D is unclear. Trimming cost V 5 bases and J 8 bases, with 9 bases left between them. The CDR3 consists of 11 residues. The V gene's germline CDR1 is MNHEY and CDR2 SVGAGI. CDR3 in DNA: TGTGCCAGCAGTGGACCCGGAGGCTACACCTTC. This gives the protein CASSGPGGYTF.

The chain recombines TRBV6-1 with TRBJ1-6; 8 bases are shared with TRBD1. Trimming cost V 3 bases and J 10 bases; bases outside gene matches: 5. Germline V lookup: CDR1 MNHNS, CDR2 SASEGT. CDR3 length: 14 residues. CDR3 loop: CASSDDRGRSPLHF. Written as DNA, the CDR3 is TGTGCCAGCAGTGACGACAGGGGAAGGTCACCCCTCCACTTT.

The chain links TRBV2 to TRBJ1-2, with 8 bases matching TRBD1. This CDR3 region has 15 residues. The trim removed 6 bases at V and 3 bases at J, leaving 9 bases unmatched. In germline, CDR1 is SNHLY, CDR2 FYNNEI. For the CDR3, the DNA is TGTGCCAGCAGGACACTACAGGGGGGGGACTATGGCTACACCTTC. This translates into CASRTLQGGDYGYTF.

This clone was seen more than once but under ten times. The V gene is TRBV7-3, the J gene TRBJ2-2; perhaps TRBD1 as D (6 bases). V was trimmed by 5 bases and J by 6 bases, leaving 13 bases between them. CDR1 and CDR2 from the germline V gene are SGHTA and FQGTGA. The CDR3 is made up of 14 amino acids. CDR3 loop: CASSRFGGPGELFF. The CDR3 DNA reads as TGTGCCAGCAGCAGGTTTGGGGGCCCCGGGGAGCTGTTTTTT.

The chain couples TRBV4-2 to TRBJ2-5, with 9 bases fitting TRBD1. CDR3 length: 16 amino acids. V lost 0 bases to trimming and J lost 2 bases; unmatched junction nucleotides: 4. Germline CDR1 is LGHNA and CDR2 is YNFKEQ. The CDR3 region is CASSQDSGQGQETQYF. CDR3 DNA: TGTGCCAGCAGCCAAGATTCCGGACAGGGGCAAGAGACCCAGTACTTC.

V and J are TRBV19 and TRBJ1-1; the D gene is possibly TRBD1 (6 bases). CDR3 length: 14 residues. Germline lookup yields CDR1 LNHDA and CDR2 SQIVND (reference sequence). V was clipped by 8 bases and J by 1 base, with 14 bases between them. Here the CDR3 reads CASRPDRTNTEAFF. The CDR3 DNA reads as TGTGCCAGTCGACCTGACAGGACGAACACTGAAGCTTTCTTT.

The chain is built from TRBV5-4 and TRBJ2-5; D possibly uses TRBD1 or TRBD2 (6 bases each). V was trimmed by 3 bases and J by 1 base, leaving 13 bases between them. Germline-derived CDR1 and CDR2 are SGHNT and YYREEE (reference sequence). The CDR3 extends over 15 amino acids. The CDR3 sequence: CASSSASGAQETQYF. In DNA, the CDR3 is TGTGCCAGCAGCTCGGCGTCGGGGGCCCAAGAGACCCAGTACTTC.

V usage is TRBV6-1 and J usage is TRBJ2-2; 7 positions match TRBD1. The CDR3 contains 15 residues. CDR1 is MNHNS, CDR2 SASEGT, per germline. V lost 4 bases, J lost 3 bases, and 5 bases stayed unmatched. The CDR3 loop reads CASSVQGPDTGELFF. CDR3 DNA: TGTGCCAGCAGTGTACAGGGGCCCGACACCGGGGAGCTGTTTTTT.

The chain carries TRBV9 and TRBJ1-2; 8 nucleotides match TRBD1. V lost 3 bases to trimming and J lost 3 bases; unmatched junction nucleotides: 7. In germline, CDR1 is SGDLS, CDR2 YYNGEE. The CDR3 spans 15 residues. This chain's CDR3 is CASSAGQAQYYGYTF. The CDR3 bases are TGTGCCAGCAGCGCGGGACAGGCCCAGTACTATGGCTACACCTTC.

The chain couples TRBV7-2 to TRBJ2-3; D is unresolved. The V end lost 5 bases, the J end lost 8 bases, and 11 bases lay between the germline ends. In germline, CDR1 is SGHTA, CDR2 FQGNSA. The CDR3 length is 12 residues. The CDR3 is CASSLDSSTQYF. The CDR3 nucleotides read TGTGCCAGCAGCCTGGATAGCAGTACGCAGTATTTT.

The chain joins TRBV18 to TRBJ1-1; D is unclear. CDR3 length: 11 residues. Germline V lookup: CDR1 KGHSH, CDR2 LQKENI. Trimming stripped 2 bases from V and 7 bases from J, with 5 bases between. In DNA form, the CDR3 reads TGTGCCAGCTCACCAGAGGATGAAGCTTTCTTT. Encoded protein: CASSPEDEAFF.

The chain combines TRBV27 with TRBJ1-2, with TRBD1 as a possible D gene (6 bases). The CDR3 is 17 residues long. V was clipped by 0 bases and J by 1 base, with 15 bases between them. Germline CDR1 and CDR2: MNHEY and SMNVEV (reference sequence). The CDR3 spells CASSLSPWGQLNYGYTF. The CDR3 DNA is TGTGCCAGCAGTTTATCCCCTTGGGGACAACTTAACTATGGCTACACCTTC.

V and J are TRBV5-4 and TRBJ2-5; D is perhaps TRBD1 or TRBD2 (5 bases each). The V and J ends lost 4 bases and 1 base respectively, with 17 bases between them. This CDR3 has 16 amino acids. CDR1 is SGHNT and CDR2 is YYREEE in the germline V gene (reference sequence). This CDR3 reads CASSPGPGTGQETQYF. DNA for the CDR3: TGTGCCAGCAGCCCTGGCCCCGGGACGGGCCAAGAGACCCAGTACTTC.

This chain links TRBV7-9 with TRBJ1-2; D gene ambiguous. Germline CDR1 reads SEHNR; CDR2 reads FQNEAQ (reference sequence). The CDR3 runs to 14 residues. The V end lost 5 bases, the J end lost 6 bases, and 16 bases lay between the germline ends. The CDR3 nucleotides are TGTGCCAGCAGCCCGGGCGGGCAGTTTAATGGCTACACCTTC. This translates into CASSPGGQFNGYTF.

This chain connects TRBV6-1 to TRBJ2-2; TRBD1 matches 8 bases. The CDR3 has 18 amino acids. V trimming: 4 bases; J trimming: 0 bases; junction bases outside the gene matches: 10. Germline lookup yields CDR1 MNHNS and CDR2 SASEGT. The CDR3 nucleotides read TGTGCCAGCAGTGGGGGGGACAGGACGTTCGCGAACACCGGGGAGCTGTTTTTT. The encoded protein is CASSGGDRTFANTGELFF.

This clone turned up a few times. The chain is built from TRBV2 and TRBJ1-6, with D uncertain. V lost 0 bases and J lost 6, with 6 bases in between. The length of the CDR3 is 14 residues. The germline gives CDR1 SNHLY, CDR2 FYNNEI. CDR3 in DNA: TGTGCCAGCAGTGAAGCGCTATTTAATTCACCCCTCCACTTT. Its protein is CASSEALFNSPLHF. Variable domain in full (rest from reference TRBV2 and TRBJ1-6): EPEVTQTPSHQVTQMGQEVILRCVPISNHLYFYWYRQILGQKVEFLVSFYNNEISEKSEIFDDQFSVERPDGSNFTLKIRSTKLEDSAMYFCASSEALFNSPLHFGNGTRLTVT.

This chain uses TRBV25-1 with TRBJ1-2; the D gene is possibly TRBD1 (5 bases). The CDR3 runs 13 residues. V was cut by 3 bases and J by 4 bases, with 9 bases left in between. Germline V gene data show CDR1 as MGHDK and CDR2 as SYGVNS. CDR3 loop: CASSEFRAYGYTF. The CDR3 region has the DNA TGTGCCAGCAGTGAGTTCAGGGCCTATGGCTACACCTTC.

The CDR3 region has the DNA TGTGCCAGTACTACAGGGGGCCCTGGTAACTATGGCTACACCTTC. The encoded protein is CASTTGGPGNYGYTF. The V gene is TRBV19, the J gene TRBJ1-2; 9 nucleotides align to TRBD1. V shed 7 bases and J 1 base; nucleotides not matched to a gene: 7. In germline, CDR1 is LNHDA, CDR2 SQIVND (reference sequence). This CDR3 has 15 amino acids.

This sequence joins TRBV9 and TRBJ1-1; no reliable D call. Trimming took off 3 bases at V and 3 bases at J, with 12 bases between the two ends. Germline CDR1 is SGDLS and CDR2 is YYNGEE. The CDR3 is 14 residues long. The CDR3 nucleotides are TGTGCCAGCAGCGGGGGTGTTGTGGACACTGAAGCTTTCTTT. Translation gives CASSGGVVDTEAFF.

The V and J genes are TRBV7-6 and TRBJ2-5; the D is unclear. Per germline, CDR1 SGHVS and CDR2 FNYEAQ. With 6 bases removed from V and 3 bases from J, the gap between germline ends came to 14 bases. This CDR3 region has 14 residues. The CDR3 DNA follows: TGTGCCAGCAGACAAGAAGGCGGAAAAGAGACCCAGTACTTC. Translated: CASRQEGGKETQYF.

The V and J genes are TRBV19 and TRBJ1-1; D might be TRBD1 (6 bases). With 7 bases removed from V and 5 bases from J, the gap between germline ends came to 20 bases. CDR1 and CDR2 from the germline V gene are LNHDA and SQIVND (reference sequence). The CDR3 contains 15 residues. The DNA for the CDR3 is TGTGCCAGTATCCCTAGGGGCAGGGGTTGGACTGAAGCTTTCTTT. Encoded protein: CASIPRGRGWTEAFF.

The chain employs TRBV5-1 and TRBJ2-3; 8 nucleotides line up with TRBD2. Germline trimming cut 2 bases from V and 4 bases from J; bases unmatched to any gene: 6. The CDR3 contains 15 residues. CDR1 SGHRS and CDR2 YFSETQ come from the germline V gene. CDR3 sequence: CASSFSGGPADTQYF. The CDR3 DNA reads TGCGCCAGCAGCTTCTCGGGGGGGCCTGCAGATACGCAGTATTTT.

The chain carries TRBV19 and TRBJ1-4; maybe TRBD1 (6 bases). The V end lost 2 bases, the J end lost 9 bases, and 13 bases lay between the germline ends. The CDR3 extends over 14 amino acids. Germline V gene data show CDR1 as LNHDA and CDR2 as SQIVND (reference sequence). CDR3 residues: CASSIQGKEKKLFF. Written as DNA, the CDR3 is TGTGCCAGTAGTATACAGGGGAAGGAGAAAAAACTGTTTTTT.

This sequence joins TRBV9 and TRBJ2-2; weak D call: TRBD2 (6 bases). Per germline, CDR1 SGDLS and CDR2 YYNGEE. The CDR3 sequence is 14 residues long. V gave up 4 bases and J gave up 1 base, with 8 bases separating them. The CDR3 region is CASSPAGNTGELFF. CDR3 bases: TGTGCCAGCAGCCCAGCGGGGAACACCGGGGAGCTGTTTTTT. Full variable domain (remainder filled in from reference TRBV9 and TRBJ2-2): DSGVTQTPKHLITATGQRVTLRCSPRSGDLSVYWYQQSLDQGLQFLIQYYNGEERAKGNILERFSAQQFPDLHSELNLSSLELGDSALYFCASSPAGNTGELFFGEGSRLTVL.

This chain links TRBV11-1 with TRBJ2-1, with 9 bases lining up with TRBD2. The trim removed 7 bases at V and 7 bases at J, leaving 11 bases unmatched. The CDR3 spans 15 residues. Germline V gene lookup returns CDR1 SGHAT and CDR2 FQDESV (reference sequence). CDR3 DNA: TGTGCCAGCACCGAGGGGGCGGGGGGGCATAATGAGCAGTTCTTC. This translates into CASTEGAGGHNEQFF.

V is TRBV6-1 and J is TRBJ1-1; D is perhaps TRBD1 (6 bases). Per germline, CDR1 MNHNS and CDR2 SASEGT. The length of the CDR3 is 14 residues. Trimming pared 5 bases from V and 4 bases from J, leaving 14 bases between. In DNA, the CDR3 is TGTGCCAGCAGTCCGGGGCGGGGGCGCACTGAAGCTTTCTTT. Its translation is CASSPGRGRTEAFF.

V and J are TRBV19 and TRBJ1-2, with D hard to call. CDR1 and CDR2 (germline): LNHDA, SQIVND (reference sequence). V was clipped by 0 bases and J by 3 bases, with 11 bases between them. The CDR3 spans 15 residues. The CDR3 sequence: CASSIEGSPYYGYTF. The CDR3 nucleotides read TGTGCCAGTAGTATAGAAGGCAGCCCGTACTATGGCTACACCTTC.